Below, 32 T cell receptor beta chains from the same sample are listed, as sequenced in a study of graft-versus-host responses after intestinal transplantation. Profiled with immunoSEQ multiplex PCR; TCRdb holds only in-frame clones, not every one. The sample lists tens of thousands of clones, 85% to 95% occurring once. The source material was PBMCs, sampled around 800 days after a first intestinal transplant, on the day of a second. The receptors derive from a human patient who received an intestinal transplant, so some T cells may come from the graft donor.

The J gene is TRBJ1-5, the V gene TRBV7-3; 9 positions agree with TRBD1. J was trimmed by 5 bases and V by 1 base; bases with no gene match: 9. The CDR3 runs to 17 residues. Germline values: CDR1 SGHTA, CDR2 FQGTGA. The CDR3 is CASSLSRGDRVDQPQHF. CDR3 in DNA: TGTGCCAGCAGCTTAAGTCGGGGGGACAGGGTAGATCAGCCCCAGCATTTT.

This chain connects TRBV27 to TRBJ1-5, with D perhaps TRBD1 (6 bases). Trimming shortened V by 5 bases and J by 2 bases, and 16 bases separated the two germline ends. Germline CDR1 is MNHEY and CDR2 is SMNVEV (reference sequence). The CDR3 has 16 residues. This CDR3 reads CASSPPGVPGNQPQHF. The DNA of the CDR3 is TGTGCCAGCAGTCCACCAGGGGTTCCGGGCAATCAGCCCCAGCATTTT.

This chain joins TRBV5-1 and TRBJ1-3; the D gene is possibly TRBD1 (6 bases). Trimming left V 1 base short and J 3 bases short, with 11 bases between. The CDR3 runs 15 residues. CDR1 is SGHRS, CDR2 YFSETQ, per germline. The CDR3 here is CASSLMGASGNTIYF. The CDR3 DNA sequence: TGCGCCAGCAGCTTGATGGGGGCGAGTGGAAACACCATATATTTT.

In its sample, this clone was seen once. The chain is built from TRBV27 and TRBJ1-1, with D hard to call. The CDR3 is made up of 13 amino acids. V lost 6 bases, J lost 2 bases, and 10 bases lay in between. Germline values: CDR1 MNHEY, CDR2 SMNVEV (reference sequence). In nucleotides, the CDR3 is TGTGCCAGCAGGCCGTGGGGTAACACTGAAGCTTTCTTT. The encoded protein is CASRPWGNTEAFF.

J is TRBJ2-7 and V is TRBV7-8; D gene uncertain. The CDR3 extends over 13 amino acids. V was trimmed by 1 base and J by 2 bases, leaving 6 bases between them. The germline V gene encodes CDR1 SGHVS and CDR2 FQNEAQ. In DNA, the CDR3 is TGTGCCAGCAGCTTAGAGCCAGCCTACGAGCAGTACTTC. This sequence encodes CASSLEPAYEQYF.

The genes are TRBV6-5 and TRBJ2-7; 9 nucleotides line up with TRBD2. Germline CDR1 and CDR2: MNHEY and SVGAGI. The CDR3 runs to 15 residues. Trimming took 5 bases from V and 2 from J; bases not matched to a gene: 7. The CDR3 reads CASSPSSGITYEQYF. Here the CDR3 DNA reads TGTGCCAGCAGTCCTTCTAGCGGGATCACCTACGAGCAGTACTTC.

The CDR3: CASSFYFPGQGETGELFF. The CDR3 region has the DNA TGCGCCAGCAGTTTTTACTTTCCGGGACAGGGCGAGACCGGGGAGCTGTTTTTT. The chain employs TRBV10-1 and TRBJ2-2, with 9 bases fitting TRBD1. Germline CDR1 reads WNHNN; CDR2 reads SYGVQD (reference sequence). This CDR3 is 18 amino acids long. The V and J ends lost 5 bases and 5 bases, in that order; junction bases with no gene match: 15.

Comment on this clone: Because the CDR3's place on the DNA is in doubt, the DNA is left out and the CDR3 is given as listed by TCRdb. This chain uses TRBV6-1 with TRBJ2-7; the table's D call of TRBD2 was not tested on the DNA. Germline V CDR1 and CDR2: MNHNS, SASEGT. The CDR3 has 15 residues if both end residues are counted. The CDR3 is CASKNGFSTSDEQYF.

CDR3 in DNA: TGTGCCAGCAGTACCTTGGGACAGCTTAATTCACCCCTCCACTTT. Translated, it gives CASSTLGQLNSPLHF. The V and J genes are TRBV6-4 and TRBJ1-6; 7 positions agree with TRBD1. Germline CDR1 and CDR2: MRHNA and SNTAGT. The CDR3 length is 15 residues. After removal of 5 bases from V and 6 bases from J, the junction contained 7 bases not matched to a gene.

This chain links TRBV6-5 with TRBJ1-2; a possible D gene is TRBD1 (6 bases). The CDR3 runs to 16 residues. Germline CDR1 MNHEY, CDR2 SVGAGI. Trimming cost V 0 bases and J 0 bases, with 11 bases left between them. The CDR3 is CASSYSGTPTNYGYTF. The CDR3 DNA sequence: TGTGCCAGCAGTTACTCCGGGACACCCACTAACTATGGCTACACCTTC.

The rearrangement uses TRBV28 and TRBJ2-5; D unclear. The germline gives CDR1 MDHEN, CDR2 SYDVKM. This CDR3 spans 11 amino acids. The ends were cut back, 2 bases at V and 5 bases at J, with 3 bases in the middle. The CDR3 loop is CASSLGETQYF. The CDR3 DNA follows: TGTGCCAGCAGTTTAGGTGAGACCCAGTACTTC. Full variable domain (missing parts from reference TRBV28 and TRBJ2-5): DVKVTQSSRYLVKRTGEKVFLECVQDMDHENMFWYRQDPGLGLRLIYFSYDVKMKEKGDIPEGYSVSREKKERFSLILESASTNQTSMYLCASSLGETQYFGPGTRLLVL.

J is TRBJ1-1 and V is TRBV6-5, with D maybe TRBD1 (6 bases). In germline, CDR1 is MNHEY, CDR2 SVGAGI. Trimming removed 5 bases at V and 6 bases at J, with 16 bases between. This CDR3 has 14 residues. CDR3 loop: CASSEYRERPEAFF. As DNA, the CDR3 is TGTGCCAGCAGTGAATACAGGGAGAGACCTGAAGCTTTCTTT.

This clone has just one count. The chain links TRBV18 to TRBJ2-4, with TRBD1 matching 7 bases. The germline CDR1 and CDR2 sequences are KGHSH and LQKENI. The length of the CDR3 is 15 residues. The junction had 5 bases not matched to a gene; V was cut back by 2 bases and J by 4 bases. CDR3 sequence (DNA): TGTGCCAGCTCACCATTACAGGGGATTAAAAACATTCAGTACTTC. Its translation is CASSPLQGIKNIQYF.

The V and J genes are TRBV7-3 and TRBJ2-1; D is perhaps TRBD2 (5 bases). The V gene lost 5 bases and the J gene lost 9 bases, with 14 bases spanning the gap. CDR1 SGHTA and CDR2 FQGTGA come from the germline V gene. The CDR3 extends over 13 amino acids. The CDR3 DNA reads TGTGCCAGCAGCCAAGGACTGATCGGTGAGCAGTTCTTC. Its translation: CASSQGLIGEQFF.

V is TRBV4-1 and J is TRBJ2-7, with TRBD2 as a possible D gene (7 bases). In germline, CDR1 is MGHRA, CDR2 YSYEKL. This CDR3 has 16 amino acids. V lost 1 base and J lost 3, with 16 bases in between. Here the CDR3 DNA reads TGCGCCAGCAGCCAAGCGGGGGCTGCTAGCGGCTACGAGCAGTACTTC. Translation: CASSQAGAASGYEQYF.

The V call is TRBV21-1, the J call TRBJ2-7; the table's D call of TRBD2 was not tested on the DNA. TRBV21-1 corresponds to a pseudogene. The CDR3 covers 16 residues. CDR3 DNA: TGTGCCAGCAGCAGGAGCACTAGTGAGAGCTCCTACGAGCAGTACTTC. Its translation is CASSRSTSESSYEQYF.

This clone was found once. The chain recombines TRBV30 with TRBJ2-1; 12 bases align to TRBD2. The CDR3 spans 19 residues. Germline V gene data show CDR1 as GTSNPN and CDR2 as SVGIG (reference sequence). The V segment lost 5 bases and the J segment 4 bases; nucleotides outside the gene matches: 18. The CDR3 spells CAWSGIGLAGGPSYNEQFF. CDR3 bases: TGTGCCTGGTCGGGCATAGGGCTAGCGGGAGGGCCATCTTACAATGAGCAGTTCTTC.

The V call is TRBV7-9, the J call TRBJ2-7; weak D call: TRBD2 (7 bases). Germline loops: CDR1 SEHNR, CDR2 FQNEAQ (reference sequence). This CDR3 has 12 residues. V gave up 5 bases and J gave up 3 bases, with 8 bases separating them. CDR3 DNA: TGTGCCAGCAGCAGGGGGGGCTACGAGCAGTACTTC. This gives the protein CASSRGGYEQYF.

This chain uses TRBV4-2 with TRBJ1-3; D is unclear. With 3 bases removed from V and 2 bases from J, the gap between germline ends came to 8 bases. The CDR3 is 14 residues long. Germline CDR1 is LGHNA and CDR2 is YNFKEQ. The CDR3 here is CASSQVAAGNTIYF. CDR3 sequence (DNA): TGTGCCAGCAGCCAGGTGGCTGCTGGAAACACCATATATTTT.

The chain links TRBV25-1 to TRBJ2-7; no clear D gene. The CDR3 consists of 13 residues. V lost 4 bases and J lost 4, with 11 bases in between. Per germline, CDR1 MGHDK and CDR2 SYGVNS. This chain's CDR3 is CASSVAGRYEQYF. CDR3 in DNA: TGTGCCAGCAGTGTGGCCGGGCGTTACGAGCAGTACTTC.

The chain joins TRBV6-6 to TRBJ2-7, with 7 bases fitting TRBD1. Germline V lookup: CDR1 MNHNY, CDR2 SVGAGI (reference sequence). The CDR3 totals 14 residues. J gave up 2 bases and V 7 bases, and 8 bases lay outside the gene matches. CDR3: CASTLPGTAYEQYF. The CDR3 DNA sequence: TGTGCCAGCACCCTCCCCGGGACAGCCTACGAGCAGTACTTC.

This clone was seen just once. This chain uses TRBV2 with TRBJ2-7; the match to TRBD2 covers 9 bases. CDR3 length: 14 residues. V was pared by 4 bases and J by 3 bases, with 4 bases of the junction left unmatched. Germline V gene sequence: CDR1 SNHLY, CDR2 FYNNEI. The CDR3 spells CASSVIAGVYEQYF. The CDR3, as DNA: TGTGCCAGCAGTGTGATAGCGGGAGTCTACGAGCAGTACTTC.

The chain joins TRBV18 to TRBJ1-5, with D possibly matching TRBD1 (5 bases). The V end lost 2 bases, the J end lost 4 bases, and 15 bases lay between the germline ends. This CDR3 is 16 amino acids long. Germline V gene sequence: CDR1 KGHSH, CDR2 LQKENI. The DNA of the CDR3 is TGTGCCAGCTCACCAGAGTCGGGTGGGGGAAATCAGCCCCAGCATTTT. The encoded protein is CASSPESGGGNQPQHF.

The chain links TRBV30 to TRBJ2-1, with D tentatively TRBD1 (6 bases). V lost 2 bases to trimming and J lost 7 bases, with 9 bases between them. Germline V gene lookup returns CDR1 GTSNPN and CDR2 SVGIG (reference sequence). The CDR3 sequence is 12 residues long. CDR3 nucleotides: TGTGCCTGGAGTATACAGGGAAATGAGCAGTTCTTC. Protein: CAWSIQGNEQFF.

The rearrangement links TRBV4-1 to TRBJ2-3; 9 bases line up with TRBD2. CDR3 length equals 16 residues. Trimming took 3 bases from V and 4 from J; bases not matched to a gene: 8. From germline, CDR1 is MGHRA and CDR2 YSYEKL. CDR3 nucleotide sequence: TGCGCCAGCAGCCAGGGTATAGCGGGAGATGCAGATACGCAGTATTTT. Its protein is CASSQGIAGDADTQYF.

A word on this clone: An end of the junction does not agree with germline; a read error may underlie this. The chain uses TRBV7-7 and TRBJ2-3; 7 bases map to TRBD2. The V gene's germline CDR1 is SSHAT and CDR2 FNYEAQ (reference sequence). The CDR3 loop spans 14 amino acids. The CDR3 coding sequence is TGTGCTAGCAGCTTAGGGACGGGAGGCAGCGAGCAGTATTTT. It encodes CASSLGTGGSEQYF. Variable domain in full (rest from reference TRBV7-7 and TRBJ2-3): GAGVSQSPRYKVTKRGQDVTLRCDPISSHATLYWYQQALGQGPEFLTYFNYEAQPDKSGLPSDRFSAERPEGSISTLTIQRTEQRDSAMYRCASSLGTGGSEQYFGPGTRLTVL.

The chain couples TRBV27 to TRBJ1-1, with D perhaps TRBD1 (5 bases). Trimming took off 3 bases at V and 0 bases at J, with 11 bases between the two ends. The CDR3 has 15 residues. Germline loops: CDR1 MNHEY, CDR2 SMNVEV (reference sequence). The CDR3 sequence is CASSFGGTLNTEAFF. DNA of the CDR3: TGTGCCAGCAGTTTTGGGGGGACCTTGAACACTGAAGCTTTCTTT.

V usage is TRBV7-2 and J usage is TRBJ1-5; D unclear. V lost 5 bases and J 3 bases, leaving 11 bases between the germline ends. Germline V gene sequence: CDR1 SGHTA, CDR2 FQGNSA. The CDR3 loop spans 14 amino acids. The CDR3 reads CASSPGWANQPQHF. CDR3 sequence (DNA): TGTGCCAGCAGCCCCGGATGGGCCAATCAGCCCCAGCATTTT.

CDR3 in amino acids: CRLWPQHF. The CDR3 DNA reads TGTCGACTCTGGCCCCAGCATTTT. The J gene is TRBJ1-5, the V gene TRBV21-1. TRBV21-1 is noted as a pseudogene. The CDR3 sequence is 8 residues long.

CDR3 DNA: TGTGCCAGCAGCCCCGTTAACTATGGCTACACCTTC. Encoded protein: CASSPVNYGYTF. The chain employs TRBV28 and TRBJ1-2; no reliable D call. V was trimmed by 6 bases and J by 1 base, leaving 6 bases between them. The CDR3 totals 12 residues. Germline loops: CDR1 MDHEN, CDR2 SYDVKM.

This clone was seen only once. This chain joins TRBV5-6 and TRBJ2-3, with 10 bases that match TRBD2. Germline V gene lookup returns CDR1 SGHDT and CDR2 YYEEEE. This CDR3 is 15 amino acids long. V was pared by 1 base and J by 5 bases, with 4 bases of the junction left unmatched. The CDR3 DNA is TGTGCCAGCAGCTTGAGGCTAGCGGGAGAAGATACGCAGTATTTT. Translated: CASSLRLAGEDTQYF.

The chain joins TRBV6-6 to TRBJ2-1; TRBD2 matches at 7 bases. In germline, CDR1 is MNHNY, CDR2 SVGAGI (reference sequence). The CDR3 is 16 amino acids. V shed 7 bases and J 3 bases; nucleotides not matched to a gene: 12. The CDR3 DNA reads as TGTGCCAGCACGTCCGGGAGCGGGATCCGCTACAATGAGCAGTTCTTC. It specifies CASTSGSGIRYNEQFF.